This T cell receptor (beta chain) was sequenced during a study of T cells after yellow fever vaccination. Study summary: Low-cell-number fractions were prepared with SMART-Seq v4 Ultra Low Input.

By 5'RACE template switching, TCR cDNA was produced, with a universal primer site and UMIs added in the process. In TCRdb, the 5' RACE reads were re-called with MiXCR into one record per CDR3 protein. The sample contains hundreds of thousands of distinct CDR3 sequences, around 12% of which appear only once. Study-level points and caveats: A minor fraction of clonotypes spanned both CD4 and CD8 compartments. Researchers cautioned that FACS-sorted repertoires could harbor abundant clonotypes contaminating from the bulk population.

In this sample, this clonotype turned up a few times. Antigen unknown. The CDR3 sequence is 16 residues long. The V segment lost 3 bases and the J segment 8 bases; nucleotides outside the gene matches: 17. Germline V gene data show CDR1 as SQVTM and CDR2 as ANQGSEA. The sequence was obtained from a man aged 25-45 years who received the YFV17D yellow fever vaccine. Specimen: PBMCs, collected on the day of the yellow fever booster vaccination. The chain carries TRBV29-1 and TRBJ1-2; 8 positions agree with TRBD1. The CDR3 DNA sequence: TGCAGCGTTGACACCCGGACAGGGCCCAGGGAATCAGGCTACACCTTC. Its protein product is CSVDTRTGPRESGYTF.